This T cell receptor beta chain was recovered during a study of CD8+CD57+ T cells in acquired aplastic anemia (dated by TCRdb to the late 2010s). Concerning the study at large: DNA extracted from sorted CD4+ and CD8+ cells had a mean of approximately 3.5 ug, with a range of about 0.19 to 27.4 ug. CD8+CD57+ expansion was defined as frequency above the mean frequency observed in healthy subjects. Overall study results and their limits: Although roughly 30 CD8+ CDR3 sequences were shared by patients and controls, these sequences appeared highly expressed in patients and within the immunodominant clones of patients. Patients and healthy controls showed no significant difference in CD8+ Simpson's diversity (P=0.060).

TCR beta VDJ combination and CDR3 sequence profiling used genomic DNA as the template. An Illumina HiSeq 2000 was used for TCR repertoire sequencing. In the source study's methods: Repertoires were assessed using TRBV/TRBJ rearrangement plots, CDR3 size and DJ length profiles, and Simpson's diversity index. The most abundant DNA sequence in the deep sequencing data was defined as the immunodominant clone. CDR3 amino acid sequences were checked for sharing across subjects and were also compared against the VDJdb database and published repertoires. In-frame beta chains were kept once TCRdb had trimmed the public reads at Q25 with fastp and called clones with MiXCR. All rows with the same CDR3 protein become a single entry with the most common DNA and genes. Here the V and J calls rest on TCRdb's processing, not on the authors' analysis. The sample profile shows 150,000 to 200,000 distinct CDR3 sequences; roughly 48% of them were found once. The ten largest account for about 1% of the sample.

The patients picked for sequencing were ones in whom flow cytometry had shown an expansion of CD8+CD57+ cells. Every patient had a diagnosis of severe acquired aplastic anemia based on International Study of Aplastic Anemia and Agranulocytosis and Camitta criteria. At the time blood was sampled, none of the patients had received any therapy. TCR repertoires of sorted CD4+ and CD8+ blood T cells from severe aplastic anemia patients and healthy subjects were deep-sequenced in the study. In the USA, patient enrollment took place under clinicaltrials.gov protocols 00001620, 01623167, 00001397, 00071045, 00081523 and 00961064. Ficoll-Paque density gradient centrifugation was used to isolate peripheral blood mononuclear cells. CD4+ and CD8+ T cells were sorted by FACS or magnetic beads before DNA extraction. This clonotype occurred a few times. This clone's antigen is unknown. One base away there is no much larger clone; base qualities are not given.

Sequencing used sorted CD4+, CD8+, or CD8+CD57+ T cells (not recorded which) from PBMCs. This receptor was obtained from a human donor with aplastic anemia.

Here the CDR3 is given as CASSYGPDSGNTIYF. The base sequence is TGTGCCAGCAGTTACGGTCCGGACTCTGGAAACACCATATATTTT. Rearrangement joined TRBV6-5 to TRBJ1-3, with no confident D gene call. The V end loses 2 bases and the J end loses 0 bases, and a stretch of 8 bases separates them. CDR1 and CDR2 were assigned from the germline V gene as MNHEY and SVGAGI. The CDR3 measures 15 amino acids from cysteine to phenylalanine. The read is trimmed to its CDR3 DNA, 45 bases read in frame from base 1.